This T cell receptor (beta chain) was found in a study of blood T cell repertoires in COVID-19. Study information: Sources were T cells, B-cell-depleted T cells, or PBMCs; the material itself was cDNA or gDNA.

Deletions cut 5 bases from V and 3 bases from J, with 17 bases between. The CDR3 runs to 15 residues. Germline V gene lookup returns CDR1 MNHEY and CDR2 SMNVEV (reference sequence). Data came from immunoSEQ multiplex PCR; TCRdb stores just in-frame clones and leaves some out. The sample shows about 82,000 clones, about 80% of them seen only once. The clonotype comes from a woman aged 40 to 49 with active or convalescent COVID-19. J is TRBJ2-7 and V is TRBV27; D may be TRBD2 (7 bases). The sample taken for sequencing was peripheral blood. In nucleotides, the CDR3 is TGTGCCAGCAGTCAGAGGGAGGGGGGCCACTACGAGCAGTACTTC. Encoded protein: CASSQREGGHYEQYF.